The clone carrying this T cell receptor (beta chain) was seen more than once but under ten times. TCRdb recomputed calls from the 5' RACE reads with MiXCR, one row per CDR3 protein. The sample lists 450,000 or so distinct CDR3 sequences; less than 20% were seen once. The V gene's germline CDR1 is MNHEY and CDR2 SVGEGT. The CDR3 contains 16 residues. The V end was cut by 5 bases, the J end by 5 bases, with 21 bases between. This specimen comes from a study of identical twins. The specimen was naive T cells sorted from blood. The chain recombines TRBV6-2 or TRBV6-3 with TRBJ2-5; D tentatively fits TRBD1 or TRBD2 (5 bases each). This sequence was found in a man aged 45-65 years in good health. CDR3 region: CASSPRRTPKGETQYF. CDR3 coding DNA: TGTGCCAGCAGTCCCAGGAGGACCCCCAAGGGGGAGACCCAGTACTTC.